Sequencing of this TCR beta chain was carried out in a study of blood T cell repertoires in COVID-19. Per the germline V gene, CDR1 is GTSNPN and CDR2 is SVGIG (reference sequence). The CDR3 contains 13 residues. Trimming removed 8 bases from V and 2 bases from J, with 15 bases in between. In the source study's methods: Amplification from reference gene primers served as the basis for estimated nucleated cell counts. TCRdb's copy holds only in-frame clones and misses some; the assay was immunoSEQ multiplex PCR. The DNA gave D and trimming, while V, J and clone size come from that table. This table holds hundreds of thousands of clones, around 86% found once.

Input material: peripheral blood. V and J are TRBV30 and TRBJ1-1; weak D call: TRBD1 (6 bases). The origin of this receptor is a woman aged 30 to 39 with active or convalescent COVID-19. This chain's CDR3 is CAGTLQANTEAFF. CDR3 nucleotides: TGTGCCGGGACACTGCAGGCAAACACTGAAGCTTTCTTT.